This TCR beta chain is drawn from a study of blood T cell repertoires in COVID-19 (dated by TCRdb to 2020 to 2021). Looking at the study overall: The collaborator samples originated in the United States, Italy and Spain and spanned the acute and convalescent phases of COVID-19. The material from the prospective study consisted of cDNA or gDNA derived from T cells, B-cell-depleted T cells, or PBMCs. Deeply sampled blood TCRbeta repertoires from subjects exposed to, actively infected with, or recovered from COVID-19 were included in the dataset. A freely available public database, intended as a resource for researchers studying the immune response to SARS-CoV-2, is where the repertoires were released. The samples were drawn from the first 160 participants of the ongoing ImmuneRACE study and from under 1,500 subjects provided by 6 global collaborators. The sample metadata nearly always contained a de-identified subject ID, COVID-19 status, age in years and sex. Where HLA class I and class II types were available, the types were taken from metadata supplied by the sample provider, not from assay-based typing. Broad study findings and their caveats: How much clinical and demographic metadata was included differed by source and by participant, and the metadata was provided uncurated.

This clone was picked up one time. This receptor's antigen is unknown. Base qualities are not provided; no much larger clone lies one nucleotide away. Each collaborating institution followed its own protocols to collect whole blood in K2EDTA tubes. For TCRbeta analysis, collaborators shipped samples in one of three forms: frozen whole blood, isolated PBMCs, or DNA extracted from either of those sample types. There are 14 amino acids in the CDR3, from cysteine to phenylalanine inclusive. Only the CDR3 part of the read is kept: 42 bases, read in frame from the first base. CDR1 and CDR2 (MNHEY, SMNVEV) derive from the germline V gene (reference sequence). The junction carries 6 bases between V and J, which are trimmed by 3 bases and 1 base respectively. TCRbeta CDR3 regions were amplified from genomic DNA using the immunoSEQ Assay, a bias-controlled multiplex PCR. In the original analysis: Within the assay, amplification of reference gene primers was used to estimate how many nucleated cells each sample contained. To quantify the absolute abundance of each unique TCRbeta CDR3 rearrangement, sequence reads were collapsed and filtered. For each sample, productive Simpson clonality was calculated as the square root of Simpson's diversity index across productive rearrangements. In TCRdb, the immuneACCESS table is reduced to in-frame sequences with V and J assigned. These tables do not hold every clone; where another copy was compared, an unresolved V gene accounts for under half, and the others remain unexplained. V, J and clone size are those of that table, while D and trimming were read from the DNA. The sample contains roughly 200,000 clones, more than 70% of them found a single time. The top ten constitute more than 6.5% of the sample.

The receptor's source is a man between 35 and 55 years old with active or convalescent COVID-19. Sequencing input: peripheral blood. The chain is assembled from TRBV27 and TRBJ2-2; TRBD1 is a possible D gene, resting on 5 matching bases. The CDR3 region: CASSFQGNTGELFF. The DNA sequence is TGTGCCAGCAGTTTCCAGGGGAACACCGGGGAGCTGTTTTTT.